Below, 13 T cell receptor beta chains from the same sample are listed, as sequenced in a study of blood T cells in healthy people across ages (dated by TCRdb to the mid-2010s). The library was built by means of 5' RACE. TCRdb names Illumina HiSeq 2500 as the instrument used. A second PCR of roughly 7 to 11 cycles was run with a J-beta primer mix and a sample-barcoded 5' primer. TCRdb reanalyzed the raw reads on its own, using fastp at Q25 for trimming and MiXCR for clone calling, and kept in-frame beta chains. A single entry per CDR3 protein holds the most common genes and DNA from its merged rows. The sample yields about 1.1 million distinct CDR3 sequences; under 40% were counted once. Roughly 14% of the sample lies in the top ten. Sequences were obtained from blood. The receptor source for this set is a man aged 18-30 years in good health.

The rearrangement links TRBV27 to TRBJ2-2, with D uncertain. Trimming removed 5 bases at V and 3 bases at J, with 10 bases between. Looked up from germline, CDR1 is MNHEY and CDR2 is SMNVEV (reference sequence). The CDR3 extends over 14 amino acids. CDR3 protein: CASSPSVHTGELFF. The CDR3, as DNA: TGTGCCAGCAGTCCATCAGTTCACACCGGGGAGCTGTTTTTT.

This clonotype has a count of ten or more. V gene TRBV5-1 combines with J gene TRBJ2-3; D is unresolved. Trimming removed 0 bases at V and 0 bases at J, with 11 bases between. In germline, CDR1 is SGHRS, CDR2 YFSETQ. The CDR3 loop spans 16 amino acids. For the CDR3, the DNA is TGCGCCAGCAGCTTGGCTTCTTCCGGTAGCACAGATACGCAGTATTTT. Translated, it gives CASSLASSGSTDTQYF.

This clonotype was counted a few times. V and J are TRBV5-1 and TRBJ1-1; 7 bases agree with TRBD1. The J segment lost 1 base and the V segment lost 3 bases, leaving 3 bases of the junction unmatched. The germline gives CDR1 SGHRS, CDR2 YFSETQ. The CDR3 is made up of 14 amino acids. CDR3 DNA: TGCGCCAGCAGCTCCTACAGGGGGAACACTGAAGCTTTCTTT. Translating it yields CASSSYRGNTEAFF.

The J gene is TRBJ2-5, the V gene TRBV5-5, with 13 bases lining up with TRBD2. With 1 base clipped from V and 11 bases from J, the junction kept 17 bases outside the gene matches. Germline V gene data show CDR1 as SGHKS and CDR2 as YYEKEE (reference sequence). The CDR3 runs to 18 residues. This chain's CDR3 is CASSLRELGLAGSNEQYF. The CDR3 region has the DNA TGTGCCAGCAGCTTGAGGGAGCTGGGACTAGCGGGGTCCAATGAGCAGTACTTC.

With respect to this clonotype: This may arise from a read error, as a much more abundant clone is one base away. The CDR3 sequence: CASSPRGQVILNYGYTF. The CDR3 nucleotides read TGTGCCAGCAGCCCCCGGGGACAGGTGATTTTGAACTATGGCTACACCTTC. This chain links TRBV13 with TRBJ1-2; TRBD1 matches at 8 bases. The CDR3 totals 17 residues. V was pared by 5 bases and J by 2 bases, with 13 bases of the junction left unmatched. Germline V CDR1 and CDR2: PRHDT, FYEKMQ (reference sequence). Full variable domain (remainder filled in from reference TRBV13 and TRBJ1-2): AAGVIQSPRHLIKEKRETATLKCYPIPRHDTVYWYQQGPGQDPQFLISFYEKMQSDKGSIPDRFSAQQFSDYHSELNMSSLELGDSALYFCASSPRGQVILNYGYTFGSGTRLTVV.

CDR3 residues: CATSRDGYQETQYF. The CDR3 DNA sequence: TGTGCCACCAGCAGAGATGGGTACCAAGAGACCCAGTACTTC. The chain links TRBV15 to TRBJ2-5; D is unresolved. Trimming cost V 0 bases and J 0 bases, with 5 bases left between them. The germline V gene encodes CDR1 LNHNV and CDR2 YYDKDF (reference sequence). CDR3 size: 14 residues.

This clonotype has more than one count but fewer than ten. J is TRBJ1-5 and V is TRBV6-5, with D possibly TRBD1 on 6 matching bases. Germline CDR1 is MNHEY and CDR2 is SVGAGI. This CDR3 contains 15 residues. The germline V and J ends were trimmed by 0 bases and 6 bases, with 12 bases remaining between them. The CDR3 here is CASSYSTGTGQPQHF. DNA for the CDR3: TGTGCCAGCAGTTACTCTACAGGGACGGGTCAGCCCCAGCATTTT.

This clonotype was detected a few times. The chain links TRBV12-5 to TRBJ2-7; 7 nucleotides agree with TRBD1. Germline assignment: CDR1 LGHNT and CDR2 FRNRAP. V shed 3 bases, J shed 1 base, and the junction held 15 bases outside the gene matches. The CDR3 has 18 amino acids. The CDR3 DNA follows: TGTGCTAGTGGTTTCCGGGACAGTGAAATATATCCATCCTACGAGCAGTACTTC. Translating gives CASGFRDSEIYPSYEQYF.

The chain carries TRBV27 and TRBJ1-5; D may be TRBD1 (6 bases). CDR1 is MNHEY, CDR2 SMNVEV, per germline (reference sequence). V lost 7 bases and J 3 bases, leaving 16 bases between the germline ends. This CDR3 has 15 amino acids. DNA of the CDR3: TGTGCCAGCACCCGAAAGGGGGGAACCAATCAGCCCCAGCATTTT. This translates into CASTRKGGTNQPQHF.

The rearrangement joins TRBV4-1 to TRBJ1-2; 9 bases agree with TRBD1. V gave up 0 bases and J gave up 6 bases; unmatched junction bases: 20. The CDR3 extends over 20 amino acids. Per germline, CDR1 MGHRA and CDR2 YSYEKL. CDR3 region: CASSQEGGTFRRRQGDGYTF. CDR3 sequence (DNA): TGCGCCAGCAGCCAAGAGGGGGGGACTTTCCGCAGGAGACAGGGGGATGGCTACACCTTC.

This clonotype was observed a few times. V usage is TRBV7-2 and J usage is TRBJ1-5; D is unresolved. Trimming removed 5 bases at V and 6 bases at J, with 14 bases between. The CDR3 is 14 amino acids. Germline V CDR1 and CDR2: SGHTA, FQGNSA. In DNA, the CDR3 is TGTGCCAGCAGCCCGCTGGGGATAAGTCAGCCCCAGCATTTT. Its protein product is CASSPLGISQPQHF.

The chain has TRBV20-1 and TRBJ1-2, with D possibly being TRBD1 (6 bases). V gave up 5 bases and J gave up 13 bases, with 26 bases separating them. The germline CDR1 and CDR2 sequences are DFQATT and SNEGSKA (reference sequence). CDR3 length: 14 residues. CDR3 bases: TGCAGTGCTCCCCGGTCTGGGGGATGGGGGCCGTTCACCTTC. Translation: CSAPRSGGWGPFTF.

The chain has TRBV4-2 and TRBJ1-3, with D maybe TRBD1 (6 bases). Trimming cost V 1 base and J 4 bases, with 17 bases left between them. This CDR3 is built from 17 residues. Germline lookup yields CDR1 LGHNA and CDR2 YNFKEQ. This chain's CDR3 is CASSQGLTRGLGNTIYF. In DNA, the CDR3 is TGTGCCAGCAGCCAAGGTCTTACTCGGGGGCTAGGAAACACCATATATTTT.